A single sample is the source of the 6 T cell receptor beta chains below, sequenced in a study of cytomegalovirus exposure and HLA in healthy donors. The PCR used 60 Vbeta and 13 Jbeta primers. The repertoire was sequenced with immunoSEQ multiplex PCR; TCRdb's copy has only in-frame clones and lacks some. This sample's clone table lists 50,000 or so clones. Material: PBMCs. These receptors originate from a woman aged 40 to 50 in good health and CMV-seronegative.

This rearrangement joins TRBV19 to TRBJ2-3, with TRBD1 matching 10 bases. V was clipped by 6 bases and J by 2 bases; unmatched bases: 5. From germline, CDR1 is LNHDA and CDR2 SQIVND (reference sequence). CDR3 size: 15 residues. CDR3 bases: TGTGCCAGTAGCAAGGGGACAGGGGACACAGATACGCAGTATTTT. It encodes CASSKGTGDTDTQYF.

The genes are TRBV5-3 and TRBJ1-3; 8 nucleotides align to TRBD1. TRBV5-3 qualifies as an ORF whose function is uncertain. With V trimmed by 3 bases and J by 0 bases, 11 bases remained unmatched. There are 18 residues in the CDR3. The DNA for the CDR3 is TGTGCCAGAAGCTACCACCGGGACAGGAAGGGCTCTGGAAACACCATATATTTT. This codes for CARSYHRDRKGSGNTIYF.

CDR3 region: CASRPGTGEGALHF. For the CDR3, the DNA is TGTGCCAGCAGACCCGGGACAGGGGAGGGGGCCCTCCACTTT. V is TRBV2 and J is TRBJ1-6; 10 bases align to TRBD1. CDR1 is SNHLY and CDR2 is FYNNEI in the germline V gene. The CDR3 consists of 14 residues. V lost 6 bases to trimming and J lost 14 bases; unmatched junction nucleotides: 10.

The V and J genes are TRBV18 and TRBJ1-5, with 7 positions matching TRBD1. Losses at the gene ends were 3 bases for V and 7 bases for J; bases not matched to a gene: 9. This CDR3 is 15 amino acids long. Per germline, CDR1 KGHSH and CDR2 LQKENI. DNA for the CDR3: TGTGCCAGCTCACCGTCACAGGGGAGGACCCAGCCCCAGCATTTT. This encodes CASSPSQGRTQPQHF.

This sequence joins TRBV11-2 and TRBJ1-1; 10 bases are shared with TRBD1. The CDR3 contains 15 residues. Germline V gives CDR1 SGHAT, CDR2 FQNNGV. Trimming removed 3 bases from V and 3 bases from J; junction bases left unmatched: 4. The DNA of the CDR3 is TGTGCCAGCAGCTTGACAGGGGGCGAGGACACTGAAGCTTTCTTT. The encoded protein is CASSLTGGEDTEAFF. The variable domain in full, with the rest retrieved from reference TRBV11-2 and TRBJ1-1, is EAGVAQSPRYKIIEKRQSVAFWCNPISGHATLYWYQQILGQGPKLLIQFQNNGVVDDSQLPKDRFSAERLKGVDSTLKIQPAKLEDSAVYLCASSLTGGEDTEAFFGQGTRLTVV.

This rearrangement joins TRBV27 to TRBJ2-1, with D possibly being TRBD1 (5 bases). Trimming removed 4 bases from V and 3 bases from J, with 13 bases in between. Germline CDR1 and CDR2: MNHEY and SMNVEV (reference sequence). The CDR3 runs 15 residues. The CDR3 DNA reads TGTGCCAGCAGTTCCACCGCGACAGACTACAATGAGCAGTTCTTC. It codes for CASSSTATDYNEQFF.